In this sample, the clone carrying this T cell receptor beta chain turned up many times. This beta chain is an off-target read within a library intended for alpha chains, so its frequency means little. This entry belongs to a study of spatial heterogeneity in lung cancer. Study background: A consistent excess of beta-chain over alpha-chain sequences was detected. Averaged across combinations, each unique TCR and UMI pairing appeared more than ten times in raw reads, which were uncorrected.

Time point here: sample taken at primary tumor resection. Unsorted samples of tumor, nontumor lung or frozen PBMC had their whole RNA sequenced. The germline CDR1 and CDR2 sequences are DFQATT and SNEGSKA (reference sequence). This CDR3 spans 17 amino acids. V lost 2 bases and J lost 4; bases outside the gene matches: 12. From the 5' RACE reads, TCRdb called clonotypes with MiXCR, one entry per CDR3 protein. The sample lists 4,100 or so distinct CDR3 sequences; about 21% were seen once. This TCR was sampled from a female donor with early-stage non-small cell lung cancer. The sample in question was normal lung tissue next to the tumor, obtained at surgery. This rearrangement joins TRBV20-1 to TRBJ2-3; 10 nucleotides align to TRBD2. The CDR3 DNA is TGCAGTGCTAGATCCCAGACTAGCGGGTATTACTCAGATACGCAGTATTTT. The encoded protein is CSARSQTSGYYSDTQYF.